The 2 T cell receptor beta chains below were found in one sample sequenced in a study of cytomegalovirus exposure and HLA in healthy donors. Libraries were prepared by immunoSEQ multiplex PCR; TCRdb keeps only in-frame clonotypes and omits some of them. Of a few hundred thousand clones in the sample, roughly 90% were seen once. Sequencing input: PBMCs. The receptors originated from a woman in her late teens or twenties in good health and CMV-seronegative.

This sequence joins TRBV13 and TRBJ2-3; D is possibly TRBD1 (8 bases). The CDR3 is made up of 16 amino acids. Germline CDR1 and CDR2: PRHDT and FYEKMQ (reference sequence). The ends were cut back, 3 bases at V and 1 base at J, with 14 bases in the middle. The CDR3 sequence: CASSFRQGRGTDTQYF. Written as DNA, the CDR3 is TGTGCCAGCAGCTTCCGACAGGGGAGGGGCACAGATACGCAGTATTTT.

The J gene is TRBJ2-1, the V gene TRBV27; 10 bases fit TRBD2. This CDR3 is 15 amino acids long. In germline, CDR1 is MNHEY, CDR2 SMNVEV (reference sequence). Losses at the gene ends were 5 bases for V and 7 bases for J; bases not matched to a gene: 8. CDR3 residues: CASSPLAGEGNEQFF. As DNA, the CDR3 is TGTGCCAGCAGTCCTCTAGCGGGAGAAGGAAATGAGCAGTTCTTC.